This T cell receptor (beta chain) was captured in a study of Graves' ophthalmopathy and Graves' hyperthyroidism. The length of the CDR3 is 14 residues. Between the trimmed V and J ends, which lost 2 bases and 5 bases, there was a span of 11 bases. CDR1 is SGHDT, CDR2 YYEEEE, per germline. This clonotype has just a few counts. Exclusion covered patients with other autoimmune diseases or uncontrolled infections (as well as pregnancy or lactation). The authors amplified TCR beta CDR3 regions, and they did so from RNA transcripts for repertoire sequencing. The first-round RT-PCR employed HTBI primers together with the Qiagen OneStep RT-PCR kit. A multiplex PCR was then performed as the second round. A single record per CDR3 protein comes from TCRdb applying MiXCR to the multiplex PCR reads. Of 900,000 to 1,200,000 distinct CDR3 sequences detected, 35% to 40% appear once; the ten largest clones hold more than 9.5%.

The chain is built from TRBV5-6 and TRBJ1-5; D is ambiguous. The sequence was collected from an adult man with Graves' hyperthyroidism. Sequenced: peripheral blood or thyroid tissue (not recorded which). The CDR3 spells CASSFRGGDQPQHF. CDR3 nucleotides: TGTGCCAGCAGCTTTCGGGGTGGCGATCAGCCCCAGCATTTT.